One sample yielded the 10 T cell receptor beta chains listed below, sequenced in a study of blood T cells in healthy people across ages. The authors ran a second PCR of 7 to 11 cycles using a sample-barcoded 5' primer and a J-beta primer mix. TCRdb recomputed calls from the 5' RACE reads with MiXCR, one row per CDR3 protein. The repertoire consists of hundreds of thousands of distinct CDR3 sequences, with approximately 30% occurring once and the leading ten covering around 16%. The sample taken for sequencing was blood. These receptors originate from a woman aged 80 or older in good health.

The rearrangement uses TRBV29-1 and TRBJ1-2; D unresolved. The CDR3 covers 10 residues. The V end lost 3 bases, the J end lost 12 bases, and 11 bases lay between the germline ends. Germline CDR1 and CDR2: SQVTM and ANQGSEA. CDR3 amino acids: CSVDWQPHTF. CDR3 nucleotides: TGCAGCGTTGACTGGCAGCCTCACACCTTC.

This clonotype appeared many times. This sequence joins TRBV4-2 and TRBJ2-3; 8 bases match TRBD2. The CDR3 totals 17 residues. Germline lookup yields CDR1 LGHNA and CDR2 YNFKEQ. Trimming took 0 bases from V and 0 from J; bases not matched to a gene: 5. CDR3 protein: CASSQDPSGSSTDTQYF. The CDR3 nucleotides read TGTGCCAGCAGCCAAGACCCTAGCGGGTCTAGCACAGATACGCAGTATTTT.

With regard to this clonotype: A much larger clone differs from this one at a single base, so this may be a read error. This sequence joins TRBV5-5 and TRBJ2-1; D possibly corresponds to TRBD2 (6 bases). The germline V gene encodes CDR1 SGHKS and CDR2 YYEKEE (reference sequence). CDR3 length: 16 amino acids. CDR3 sequence reads: CTSSLGLFSSYNEQFF. The CDR3 coding sequence is TGTACCAGCAGTCTCGGACTATTTAGCTCCTACAATGAGCAGTTCTTC.

The sample holds a few counts of this clonotype. This could be a read error, since a much larger clone is one nucleotide away. The CDR3 region has the DNA TGTGCCAGCAGCTTAGCGCAGGGGGGGCGCATTTGTAATGAGCAGTTCTTC. As protein: CASSLAQGGRICNEQFF. This rearrangement joins TRBV7-2 to TRBJ2-1; D may match TRBD1 or TRBD2 (7 bases each). The V gene's germline CDR1 is SGHTA and CDR2 FQGNSA. The V end was cut by 0 bases, the J end by 7 bases, with 19 bases between. This CDR3 contains 17 residues.

V usage is TRBV29-1 and J usage is TRBJ2-7; 7 bases are shared with TRBD1. V gave up 0 bases and J gave up 3 bases; unmatched junction bases: 5. Germline CDR1 is SQVTM and CDR2 is ANQGSEA. This CDR3 region has 14 residues. CDR3 residues: CSVEEGTASYEQYF. The CDR3 DNA sequence: TGCAGCGTTGAAGAGGGGACAGCAAGCTACGAGCAGTACTTC.

Turning to this clonotype: A much larger clone sits a single nucleotide away, making a read error possible. The chain employs TRBV7-8 and TRBJ1-2; no definite D call. Germline CDR1 SGHVS, CDR2 FQNEAQ. The CDR3 loop spans 15 amino acids. Trimming took 5 bases from V and 4 from J, leaving 17 bases between them. DNA of the CDR3: TGTGCCAGCAGCGTAGGCCACTCCTCGGCCTATGGCTACACCTTC. Its translation is CASSVGHSSAYGYTF. Filled out from reference TRBV7-8 and TRBJ1-2, the complete variable domain reads GAGVSQSPRYKVAKRGQDVALRCDPISGHVSLFWYQQALGQGPEFLTYFQNEAQLDKSGLPSDRFFAERPEGSVSTLKIQRTQQEDSAVYLCASSVGHSSAYGYTFGSGTRLTVV.

Of note for this clonotype: This clone may be a read error of a much larger clone one base away. This chain connects TRBV11-2 to TRBJ2-1, with TRBD2 identical over 11 bases. The CDR3 length is 16 residues. Germline loops: CDR1 SGHAT, CDR2 FQNNGV. The DNA of the CDR3 is TGTGCCAGCAGCGTTAGCGGGGGGGTCTCCCACAATGAGCAGTTCTTC. Translation gives CASSVSGGVSHNEQFF. The full variable domain, in which reference TRBV11-2 and TRBJ2-1 provide the parts outside the CDR3, is EAGVAQSPRYKIIEKRQSVAFWCNPISGHATLYWYQQILGQGPKLLIQFQNNGVVDDSQLPKDRFSAERLKGVDSTLKIQPAKLEDSAVYLCASSVSGGVSHNEQFFGPGTRLTVL.

A note on this clonotype: One junction end does not reproduce the germline sequence, and a read error may be involved. The chain joins TRBV6-1 to TRBJ1-6; TRBD1 aligns across 10 bases. Germline CDR1 is MNHNS and CDR2 is SASEGT. The CDR3 has 16 amino acids. This chain's CDR3 is CASLDRGRGVNSPRHF. The CDR3 bases are TGTGCCAGCCTCGACAGGGGGCGAGGGGTGAATTCACCCCGCCACTTT.

This clonotype has just a few counts. This chain links TRBV7-3 with TRBJ2-6; D not certain. The V end was cut by 5 bases, the J end by 0 bases, with 11 bases between. Germline-derived CDR1 and CDR2 are SGHTA and FQGTGA. This CDR3 contains 16 residues. The CDR3 loop is CASSPWVLSGANVLTF. CDR3 in DNA: TGTGCCAGCAGCCCGTGGGTCCTCTCTGGGGCCAACGTCCTGACTTTC.

Concerning this clonotype itself: A clone one base away is much larger, so this may be a read error. The V and J genes are TRBV4-3 and TRBJ1-4; TRBD1 agrees at 7 bases. CDR1 LGHNA and CDR2 YSLEER come from the germline V gene. V lost 1 base, J lost 6 bases, and 5 bases stayed unmatched. The CDR3 covers 15 residues. The CDR3 DNA reads as TGCGCCAGCAGCCAAGGGGACAGCCAGGATGAAAAACTGTTTTTT. Residues: CASSQGDSQDEKLFF.